This TCR beta chain was identified during a study of CD8+CD57+ T cells in acquired aplastic anemia. Germline CDR1 reads SGHNT; CDR2 reads YYREEE (reference sequence). The CDR3 spans 14 residues. Trimming pared 7 bases from V and 5 bases from J, leaving 18 bases between. CDR3 and TCR beta VDJ profiling relied on genomic DNA as the template. From the reads, TCRdb called clonotypes with MiXCR, one entry per CDR3 protein. The sample lists roughly 150,000 distinct CDR3 sequences, 47% seen once, with 2.5% to 3% in the top ten. For sequencing, patients were chosen who had shown expansion of CD8+CD57+ cells by flow cytometry. This clonotype was seen many times.

The sample consisted of sorted CD4+, CD8+, or CD8+CD57+ T cells (not recorded which) from PBMCs. This clonotype was sampled from a human donor with aplastic anemia. This rearrangement joins TRBV5-4 to TRBJ1-1; a possible D gene is TRBD1 (5 bases). This CDR3 reads CASGSRGASTEAFF. For the CDR3, the DNA is TGTGCCAGCGGGAGTAGAGGGGCGAGTACTGAAGCTTTCTTT.